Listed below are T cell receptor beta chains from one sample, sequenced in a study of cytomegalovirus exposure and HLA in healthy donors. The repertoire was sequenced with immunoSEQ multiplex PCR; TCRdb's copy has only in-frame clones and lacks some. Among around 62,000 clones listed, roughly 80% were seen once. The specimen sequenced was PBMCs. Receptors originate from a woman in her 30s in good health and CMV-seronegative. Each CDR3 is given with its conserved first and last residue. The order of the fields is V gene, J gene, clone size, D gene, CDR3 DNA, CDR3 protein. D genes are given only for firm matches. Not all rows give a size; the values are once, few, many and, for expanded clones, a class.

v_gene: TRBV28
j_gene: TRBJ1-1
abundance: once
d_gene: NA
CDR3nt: TGTGCCAGCAGTACCCCTCAGGGGGCTTTCTTT
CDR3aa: CASSTPQGAFF

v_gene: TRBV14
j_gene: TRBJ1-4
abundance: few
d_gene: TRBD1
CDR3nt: TGTGCCAGCAGCTCGAGACAGGGGAGGTCGGTTGAAAAACTGTTTTTT
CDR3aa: CASSSRQGRSVEKLFF

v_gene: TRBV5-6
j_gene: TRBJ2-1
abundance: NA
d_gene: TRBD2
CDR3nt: TGTGCCAGCAGCTTGGTGCTAGCGGGCATCTCGGGCAATGAGCAGTTCTTC
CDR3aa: CASSLVLAGISGNEQFF

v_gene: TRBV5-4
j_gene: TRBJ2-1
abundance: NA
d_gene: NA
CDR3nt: TGTGCCAGCATCCGAAGGGGGGGGCTCCAGTCGGGGCAGTTCTTC
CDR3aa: CASIRRGGLQSGQFF

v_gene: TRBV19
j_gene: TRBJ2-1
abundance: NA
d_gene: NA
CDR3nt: TGTGCCAGTAGTTTCCGACAGGCCTCTTTAGGGGAATCCTACAATGAGCAGTTCTTC
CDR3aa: CASSFRQASLGESYNEQFF

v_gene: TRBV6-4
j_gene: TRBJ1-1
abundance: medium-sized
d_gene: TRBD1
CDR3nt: TGTGCCAGCAGCACCGGACAGGAGAACACTGAAGCTTTCTTT
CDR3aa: CASSTGQENTEAFF

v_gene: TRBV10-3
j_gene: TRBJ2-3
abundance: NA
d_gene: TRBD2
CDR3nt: TGTGCCATTCAGGAGGCTAGCGGGGCCTCAGTGCCGCAGTATTTT
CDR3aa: CAIQEASGASVPQYF

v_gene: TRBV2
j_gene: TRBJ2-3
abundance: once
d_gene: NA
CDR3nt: TGTGCCAGCGGGGCTATCAGCACAGATACGCAGTATTTT
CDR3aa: CASGAISTDTQYF

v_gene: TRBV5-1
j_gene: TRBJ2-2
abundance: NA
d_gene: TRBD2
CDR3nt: TGCGCCAGCTCTAACGGGGGGACGACGAACACCGGGGAGCTGTTTTTT
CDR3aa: CASSNGGTTNTGELFF

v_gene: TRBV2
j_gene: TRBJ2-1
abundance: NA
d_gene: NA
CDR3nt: TGTGCCACCCCCGACGGAGACAGTCCAGGCAATGAGCAGTTCTTC
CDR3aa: CATPDGDSPGNEQFF

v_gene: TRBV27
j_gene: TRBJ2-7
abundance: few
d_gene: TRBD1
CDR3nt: TGTGCCAGCAGGGGACAGGGTGTTGGAACGGGGCAGTACTTC
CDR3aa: CASRGQGVGTGQYF

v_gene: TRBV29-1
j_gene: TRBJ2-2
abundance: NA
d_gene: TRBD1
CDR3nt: TGCAGCGTTGAAGATCGGACAGGGAATACCGGGGAGCTGTTTTTT
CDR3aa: CSVEDRTGNTGELFF

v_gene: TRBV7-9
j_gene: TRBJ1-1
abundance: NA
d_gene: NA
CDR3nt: TGTGCCAGCAGCGTACTGAGCACTGAAGCTTTCTTT
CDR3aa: CASSVLSTEAFF

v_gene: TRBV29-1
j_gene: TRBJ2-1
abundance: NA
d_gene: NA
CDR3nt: TGCAGTGATAAGCGGGCGAACTACAATGAGCAGTTCTTC
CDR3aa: CSDKRANYNEQFF

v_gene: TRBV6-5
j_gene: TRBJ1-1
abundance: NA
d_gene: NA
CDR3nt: TGTGCCAGCAGAGCAGGGAATACTGAAGCTTTCTTT
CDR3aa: CASRAGNTEAFF

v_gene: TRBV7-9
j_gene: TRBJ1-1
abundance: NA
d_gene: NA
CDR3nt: TGTGCCAGCAGCTTCTTGGGGGCGAACACTGAAGCTTTCTTT
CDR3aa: CASSFLGANTEAFF

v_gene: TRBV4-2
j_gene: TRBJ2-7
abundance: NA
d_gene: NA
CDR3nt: TGTGCCAGCAGCCAACCGTTCCCGGGACAAACGATCTACGAGCAGTACTTC
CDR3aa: CASSQPFPGQTIYEQYF

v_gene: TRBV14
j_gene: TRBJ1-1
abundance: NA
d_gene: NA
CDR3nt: TGTGCCAGCAGCCAAGACCGTACGGGGGTAGGAACTGAAGCTTTCTTT
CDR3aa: CASSQDRTGVGTEAFF

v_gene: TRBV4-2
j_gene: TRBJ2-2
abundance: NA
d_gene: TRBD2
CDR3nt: TGTGCCAGCAGCCAATTGGGAGGGGCGGAGACCGGGGAGCTGTTTTTT
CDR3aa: CASSQLGGAETGELFF

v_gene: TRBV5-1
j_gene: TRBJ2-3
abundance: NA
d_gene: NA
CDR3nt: TGCGCCAGCAGCTTACAGGGTACAGATACGCAGTATTTT
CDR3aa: CASSLQGTDTQYF

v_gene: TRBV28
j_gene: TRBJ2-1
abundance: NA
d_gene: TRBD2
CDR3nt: TGTGCCAGCAGTTTGCAGGGACTAGCTTATGATGAGCAGTTCTTC
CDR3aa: CASSLQGLAYDEQFF

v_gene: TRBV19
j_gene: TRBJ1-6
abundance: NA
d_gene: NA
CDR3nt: TGTGCCAGTAGTAGACTTTTCGACCTTTCACCCCTCCACTTT
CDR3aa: CASSRLFDLSPLHF

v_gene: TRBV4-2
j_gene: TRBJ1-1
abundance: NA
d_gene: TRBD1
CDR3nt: TGTGCCAGCAGCCAAGAACAGGGGATCCCTGAAGCTTTCTTT
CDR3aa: CASSQEQGIPEAFF

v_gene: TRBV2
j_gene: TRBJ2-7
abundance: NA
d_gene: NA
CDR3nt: TGTGCCAGCAGCCCGGACAGGAGGGTCTACGAGCAGTACTTC
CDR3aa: CASSPDRRVYEQYF

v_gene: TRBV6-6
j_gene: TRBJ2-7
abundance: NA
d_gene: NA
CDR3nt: TGTGCCAGCAGTTACGTCTCGGGATCCTACGAGCAGTACTTC
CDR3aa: CASSYVSGSYEQYF

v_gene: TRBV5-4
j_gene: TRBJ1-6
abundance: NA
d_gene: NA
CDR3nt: TGTGCCAGCAGCTTGCAGGGTATGAATTCACCCCTCCACTTT
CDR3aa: CASSLQGMNSPLHF

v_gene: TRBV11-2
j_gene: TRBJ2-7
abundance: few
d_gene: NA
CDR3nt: TGTGCCAGCAGCTTAGGAACCCCCCGGGGGGAGCAGTACTTC
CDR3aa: CASSLGTPRGEQYF

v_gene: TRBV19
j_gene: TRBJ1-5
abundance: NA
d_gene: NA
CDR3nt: TGTGCCAGTAGTCTGGACAGCCTATATCAGCCCCAGCATTTT
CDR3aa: CASSLDSLYQPQHF

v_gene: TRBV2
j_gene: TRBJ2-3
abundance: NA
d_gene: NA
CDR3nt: TGTGCCACGAGGAGGGGGCCCTACACAGATACGCAGTATTTT
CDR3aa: CATRRGPYTDTQYF

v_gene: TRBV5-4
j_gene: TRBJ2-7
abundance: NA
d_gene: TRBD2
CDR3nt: TGTGCCAGCAGCTTTGGAGGTAGCGGGCTCTACGAGCAGTACTTC
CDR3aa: CASSFGGSGLYEQYF

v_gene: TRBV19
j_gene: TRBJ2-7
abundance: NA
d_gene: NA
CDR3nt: TGTGCCAGTAGTATTGGTGGGGGGGCCCCCTTCTACGAGCAGTACTTC
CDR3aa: CASSIGGGAPFYEQYF

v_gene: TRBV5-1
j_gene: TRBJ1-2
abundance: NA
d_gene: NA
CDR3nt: TGCGCCAGCAGCTTTAACCCTGGGAGCTATGGCTACACCTTC
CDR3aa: CASSFNPGSYGYTF

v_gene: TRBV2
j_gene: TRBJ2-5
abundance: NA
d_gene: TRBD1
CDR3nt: TGTGCCAGCAGTGCGGACAGGGCGTCCCAAGAGACCCAGTACTTC
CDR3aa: CASSADRASQETQYF

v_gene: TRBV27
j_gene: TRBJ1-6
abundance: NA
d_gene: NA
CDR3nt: TGTGCCAGCAGTTTATCGCGGGGGGCAAATTCACCCCTCCACTTT
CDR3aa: CASSLSRGANSPLHF

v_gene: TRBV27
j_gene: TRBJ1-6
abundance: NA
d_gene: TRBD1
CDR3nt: TGTGCCAGCAGCGACAGGGGAAAAGATTCACCCCTCCACTTT
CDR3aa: CASSDRGKDSPLHF

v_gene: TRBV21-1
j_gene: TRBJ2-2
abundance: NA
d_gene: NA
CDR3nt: TGTGCCAGCAGCAAACGGAGTGGCACCGGGGAGCTGTTTTTT
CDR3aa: CASSKRSGTGELFF

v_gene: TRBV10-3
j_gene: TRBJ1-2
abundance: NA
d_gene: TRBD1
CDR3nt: TGTGCCACCAACAGGGGTGAAAATGGCTACACCTTC
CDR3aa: CATNRGENGYTF

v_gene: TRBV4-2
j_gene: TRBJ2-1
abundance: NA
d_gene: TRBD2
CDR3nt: TGTGCCAGCAGCCCGGGGACTAGCGGGGGGGCCGGTGAGCAGTTCTTC
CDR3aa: CASSPGTSGGAGEQFF

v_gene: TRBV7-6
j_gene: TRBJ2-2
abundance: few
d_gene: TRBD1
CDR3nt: TGTGCCAGCAGCTTATACAGGGGTTGGGAGCTGTTTTTT
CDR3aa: CASSLYRGWELFF

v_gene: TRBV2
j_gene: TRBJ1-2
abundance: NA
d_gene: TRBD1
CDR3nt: TGTGCCAGCAGACACTACGCCACAGGGGACTATGGCTACACCTTC
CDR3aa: CASRHYATGDYGYTF

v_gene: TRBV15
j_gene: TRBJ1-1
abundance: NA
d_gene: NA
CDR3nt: TGTGCCACCAGCAGAAACTTGAACACTGAAGCTTTCTTT
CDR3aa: CATSRNLNTEAFF

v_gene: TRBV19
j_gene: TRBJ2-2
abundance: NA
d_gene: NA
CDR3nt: TGTGCCAGTAGTCCAGGGCTCCTTGTCACCGGGGAGCTGTTTTTT
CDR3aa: CASSPGLLVTGELFF

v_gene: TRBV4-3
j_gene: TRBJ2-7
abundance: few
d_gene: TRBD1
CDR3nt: TGCGCCAGCAGCCAAGAAGGGACAGGGGAAGACGAGCAGTACTTC
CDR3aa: CASSQEGTGEDEQYF

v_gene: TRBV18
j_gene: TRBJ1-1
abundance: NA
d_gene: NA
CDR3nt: TGTGCCAGCTCACCACCGGACTCTCTTAAAACTTTCTTT
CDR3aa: CASSPPDSLKTFF

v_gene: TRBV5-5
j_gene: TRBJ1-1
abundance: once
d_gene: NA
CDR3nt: TGTGCCAGCAGCTTGGTACGGGGCACTGAAGCTTTCTTT
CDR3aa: CASSLVRGTEAFF

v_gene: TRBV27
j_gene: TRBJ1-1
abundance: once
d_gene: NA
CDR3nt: TGTGCCAGCAGTTTAGACATTTGGAACACTGAAGCTTTCTTT
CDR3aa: CASSLDIWNTEAFF

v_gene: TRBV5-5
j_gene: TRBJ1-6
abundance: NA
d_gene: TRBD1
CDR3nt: TGTGCCAGCAGCTTAACCCTAGGGACAGGGAATTCACCCCTCCACTTT
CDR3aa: CASSLTLGTGNSPLHF

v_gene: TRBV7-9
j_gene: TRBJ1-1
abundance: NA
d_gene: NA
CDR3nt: TGTGCCAGCAGCTGGGGGCCCGCACTGGGGGCTTTCTTT
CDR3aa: CASSWGPALGAFF

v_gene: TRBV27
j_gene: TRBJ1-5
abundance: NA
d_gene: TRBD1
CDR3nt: TGTGCCAGCAGCCCTCAGGGGGCGAGCAATCAGCCCCAGCATTTT
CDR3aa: CASSPQGASNQPQHF

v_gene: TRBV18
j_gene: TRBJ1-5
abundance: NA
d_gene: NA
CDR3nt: TGTGCCAGCTCAGTCGGGACTCATAGCAATCAGCCCCAGCATTTT
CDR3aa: CASSVGTHSNQPQHF

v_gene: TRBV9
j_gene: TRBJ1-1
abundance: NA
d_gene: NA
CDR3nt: TGTGCCAGCAGCCCCCAGGACACTGAAGCTTTCTTT
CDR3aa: CASSPQDTEAFF